Listed here is a single T cell receptor (beta chain). The CDR3 is 15 amino acids. Germline lookup yields CDR1 SNHLY and CDR2 FYNNEI. The V end was cut by 3 bases, the J end by 2 bases, with 10 bases between. This record comes from a study of patients and donors after allogeneic stem cell transplantation. TCRdb reprocessed the RT-PCR reads with MiXCR, giving one entry per CDR3 protein. The sample consists of 410,000 or so distinct CDR3 sequences, 16% of them appearing once. This TCR was recovered from a human donor who was either an allogeneic HSCT recipient or a stem cell or donor lymphocyte infusion donor (not recorded which). It is not recorded whose cells these are; they may come from a transplant donor. The sequenced sample was blood, either unsorted or a sorted T cell fraction (not recorded which). The rearrangement joins TRBV2 to TRBJ1-4, with D possibly TRBD1 on 5 matching bases. CDR3 protein: CASSDKGATNEKLFF. DNA of the CDR3: TGTGCCAGCAGTGATAAAGGGGCGACTAATGAAAAACTGTTTTTT.